This section outlines one T cell receptor beta chain sequence together with its context. The data derive from a study of blood T cell repertoires in COVID-19. Study context: The United States, Italy and Spain provided the acute and convalescent COVID-19 samples.

The study recruited exposed participants who had met a COVID-19 case within 2 weeks before entry. Authors' methods: Researchers report that nucleated cell counts were estimated from reference gene primer amplification. The data were produced by immunoSEQ multiplex PCR, yet TCRdb's version contains in-frame clones alone and is incomplete. That table gives V, J and clone size, and the DNA gave D and trimming. Here the sample spans about 300,000 clones, roughly 90% being singletons. After removal of 2 bases from V and 2 bases from J, the junction contained 11 bases not matched to a gene. Germline V lookup: CDR1 LNHNV, CDR2 YYDKDF (reference sequence). The CDR3 is made up of 17 amino acids.

The receptor was isolated from a woman in her forties or fifties who had been exposed to COVID-19. The sequenced sample was PBMCs or T cells enriched from blood (not recorded which). This sequence joins TRBV15 and TRBJ1-1, with 7 positions matching TRBD1. The CDR3 coding sequence is TGTGCCACCAGCAGATCGTTTGTTGAGGGGGCCAACACTGAAGCTTTCTTT. This codes for CATSRSFVEGANTEAFF.